The 16 T cell receptor beta chains listed next were all sequenced from one sample in a study of Graves' ophthalmopathy and Graves' hyperthyroidism. RNA transcripts were the template, and TCR beta CDR3 regions were amplified from them. HTBI primers primed a first-round RT-PCR, and a second-round multiplex PCR followed. Using its own MiXCR run on the multiplex PCR reads, TCRdb lists one record per CDR3 protein. The data contain almost 400,000 distinct CDR3 sequences, approximately 20% of them seen just once; the ten biggest clones take up about 1.6%. Sample: peripheral blood. These TCRs come from a young woman with Graves' ophthalmopathy.

This clonotype was seen repeatedly, ten times or more. J is TRBJ1-1 and V is TRBV6-2 or TRBV6-3, with D possibly matching TRBD1 (5 bases). This CDR3 region has 15 residues. V was shortened by 3 bases and J by 1 base, with 12 bases between the two germline ends. Germline CDR1 is MNHEY and CDR2 is SVGEGT. CDR3 in amino acids: CASSYRGHPNTEAFF. DNA for the CDR3: TGTGCCAGCAGTTATCGAGGACACCCGAACACTGAAGCTTTCTTT.

This clonotype was seen many times. This sequence joins TRBV14 and TRBJ1-2; D gene ambiguous. CDR3 length: 15 residues. Trimming removed 0 bases from V and 2 bases from J, with 10 bases in between. The germline V gene has CDR1 SGHDN and CDR2 FVKESK. The CDR3 protein is CASSQEHRPNYGYTF. CDR3 DNA sequence: TGTGCCAGCAGCCAAGAACATCGACCCAACTATGGCTACACCTTC.

This clonotype was detected many times. The V and J genes are TRBV28 and TRBJ2-7; 8 bases are shared with TRBD2. Germline lookup yields CDR1 MDHEN and CDR2 SYDVKM. CDR3 length: 14 residues. V shed 5 bases and J 3 bases; nucleotides not matched to a gene: 6. CDR3 nucleotides: TGTGCCAGCAGTCCCCTGCGGGAGGTCTACGAGCAGTACTTC. Encoded protein: CASSPLREVYEQYF.

This clonotype was counted at least ten times. The J gene is TRBJ2-7, the V gene TRBV12-3 or TRBV12-4, with a possible D match to TRBD2 (6 bases). Trimming shortened V by 6 bases and J by 7 bases, and 10 bases separated the two germline ends. The CDR3 runs to 11 residues. CDR3 protein: CASRGGFEQYF. CDR3 nucleotides: TGTGCCAGCAGGGGGGGTTTTGAGCAGTACTTC.

This clonotype was seen repeatedly, ten times or more. The CDR3 end shows no conserved phenylalanine or tryptophan, and so a read error is likely. This chain links TRBV7-3 with TRBJ1-1; tentatively, D is TRBD1 (5 bases). V shed 1 base and J shed 5 bases, with 11 bases lying between them. CDR1 is SGHTA, CDR2 FQGTGA, per germline. The CDR3 spans 14 residues. CDR3 protein: CASSLIPGRTEAFL. In nucleotides, the CDR3 is TGTGCCAGCAGCTTAATCCCGGGGCGGACTGAAGCTTTCCTT.

The sample holds many counts of this clonotype. The chain uses TRBV29-1 and TRBJ2-4; D ambiguous. V shed 4 bases and J shed 8 bases, with 18 bases lying between them. Per germline, CDR1 SQVTM and CDR2 ANQGSEA. The CDR3 loop spans 14 amino acids. CDR3 protein: CSVGMDAYMDIQYF. In DNA, the CDR3 is TGCAGCGTTGGGATGGACGCCTACATGGACATTCAGTACTTC. Complete variable domain (other parts from reference TRBV29-1 and TRBJ2-4): SAVISQKPSRDICQRGTSLTIQCQVDSQVTMMFWYRQQPGQSLTLIATANQGSEATYESGFVIDKFPISRPNLTFSTLTVSNMSPEDSSIYLCSVGMDAYMDIQYFGAGTRLSVL.

This clonotype was seen repeatedly, ten times or more. The CDR3 DNA follows: TGTGCCAGCAGCTTAGAAGGGGTCTACGAGCAGTACTTC. This codes for CASSLEGVYEQYF. This rearrangement joins TRBV7-2 to TRBJ2-7, with D maybe TRBD1 (5 bases). The CDR3 totals 13 residues. Germline V gene lookup returns CDR1 SGHTA and CDR2 FQGNSA. V dropped 1 base and J dropped 3 bases, with 7 bases sitting between them. The full variable domain, in which reference TRBV7-2 and TRBJ2-7 provide the parts outside the CDR3, is GAGVSQSPSNKVTEKGKDVELRCDPISGHTALYWYRQSLGQGLEFLIYFQGNSAPDKSGLPSDRFSAERTGGSVSTLTIQRTQQEDSAVYLCASSLEGVYEQYFGPGTRLTVT.

V and J are TRBV6-1 and TRBJ2-7; TRBD2 aligns across 12 bases. Germline CDR1 reads MNHNS; CDR2 reads SASEGT. J gave up 6 bases and V 6 bases, and 6 bases lay outside the gene matches. This CDR3 is built from 14 residues. CDR3 in DNA: TGTGCCAGCAGGCCGGGACTAGCGGGTATCGAGCAGTACTTC. Its protein product is CASRPGLAGIEQYF.

This clonotype was detected many times. The V and J genes are TRBV30 and TRBJ1-5, with 8 bases aligning to TRBD1. This CDR3 is 13 amino acids long. The V gene's germline CDR1 is GTSNPN and CDR2 SVGIG (reference sequence). V shed 1 base and J 7 bases; nucleotides not matched to a gene: 3. The CDR3 protein is CAWSGTGWQPQHF. The CDR3 DNA follows: TGTGCCTGGAGTGGGACAGGGTGGCAGCCCCAGCATTTT.

This clonotype was found many times. The genes are TRBV7-2 and TRBJ2-7; 10 nucleotides align to TRBD2. Trimming cost V 0 bases and J 7 bases; bases outside gene matches: 6. The CDR3 covers 15 residues. Germline values: CDR1 SGHTA, CDR2 FQGNSA. This CDR3 reads CASSLASGGMGEQYF. The CDR3 coding sequence is TGTGCCAGCAGCTTAGCTAGCGGGGGGATGGGTGAGCAGTACTTC.

The J gene is TRBJ2-6, the V gene TRBV5-1; D not resolved. The CDR3 length is 14 residues. V lost 8 bases, J lost 2 bases, and 11 bases lay in between. Looked up from germline, CDR1 is SGHRS and CDR2 is YFSETQ. The CDR3 DNA follows: TGCGCCAGTACTACAGTCCCTGGGGCCAACGTCCTGACTTTC. Translating gives CASTTVPGANVLTF.

This clonotype was recorded many times. The rearrangement joins TRBV9 to TRBJ1-3, with unresolved D. Germline-derived CDR1 and CDR2 are SGDLS and YYNGEE. V was trimmed by 0 bases and J by 2 bases, leaving 3 bases between them. This CDR3 has 13 amino acids. The CDR3 loop is CASSVDPGNTIYF. The CDR3 DNA follows: TGTGCCAGCAGCGTAGACCCTGGAAACACCATATATTTT.

This clonotype was detected ten times or more. The rearrangement joins TRBV27 to TRBJ1-2; perhaps TRBD1 as D (5 bases). Germline CDR1 and CDR2: MNHEY and SMNVEV (reference sequence). The length of the CDR3 is 15 residues. The V and J ends lost 11 bases and 2 bases respectively, with 21 bases between them. CDR3 DNA: TGTGCCTCCAGCGGAGAAGGGGCTCTAAACTATGGCTACACCTTC. Encoded protein: CASSGEGALNYGYTF.

This clonotype was picked up many times. Just one base apart from a much larger clone, this may be a read error. The V call is TRBV6-2 or TRBV6-3, the J call TRBJ1-1; the D gene is possibly TRBD1 (6 bases). CDR1 is MNHEY, CDR2 SVGEGT, per germline. The CDR3 totals 15 residues. The V and J ends lost 5 bases and 4 bases respectively, with 17 bases between them. The CDR3 nucleotides are TGTGCCAGCAGTCATGGCGGGGGCATAGGCACTGAAGCTTTCTTT. This translates into CASSHGGGIGTEAFF.

Points on this clonotype: One base away lies a much larger clone, so this may be a sequencing read error. J is TRBJ1-1 and V is TRBV6-2 or TRBV6-3; 7 positions agree with TRBD1. The CDR3 totals 14 residues. Germline V gives CDR1 MNHEY, CDR2 SVGEGT. This CDR3 reads CANSLGRGHTGAFF. The CDR3 DNA reads as TGTGCCAACAGTCTAGGAAGGGGGCACACTGGAGCTTTCTTT.

This clonotype has at least ten counts. V usage is TRBV5-1 and J usage is TRBJ1-5; perhaps TRBD1 as D (6 bases). CDR3 length: 15 residues. Germline assignment: CDR1 SGHRS and CDR2 YFSETQ. V was clipped by 1 base and J by 0 bases, with 8 bases between them. Written as DNA, the CDR3 is TGCGCCAGCAGCTTGACAGGGTATAGCAATCAGCCCCAGCATTTT. Its translation is CASSLTGYSNQPQHF.